Listed below are T cell receptor beta chains from one sample, sequenced in a study of cytomegalovirus exposure and HLA in healthy donors. The table came from immunoSEQ multiplex PCR; TCRdb's copy has only in-frame clones and leaves some out. The data hold 110,000 to 150,000 clones, with 60% to 85% observed a single time. The sequencing sample was made of PBMCs. Receptor source: a male donor in good health and CMV-seronegative. Each CDR3 is given with its conserved first and last residue. The D gene is left open where the match is weak. For some rows the clone size is stated as once, few or many, or as a class when expanded; others skip it.

J: TRBJ2-7; D: -; V: TRBV19; size: once; CDR3: CATKRGGEQYF; DNA: TGTGCCACTAAGAGGGGGGGCGAGCAGTACTTC
J: TRBJ2-3; D: -; V: TRBV18; size: -; CDR3: CASSPGLASTDTQYF; DNA: TGTGCCAGCTCACCAGGACTGGCGTCCACAGATACGCAGTATTTT
J: TRBJ2-1; D: TRBD2; V: TRBV10-2; size: -; CDR3: CASSESIGGGAYNEQFF; DNA: TGCGCCAGCAGTGAGTCGATCGGCGGGGGAGCCTACAATGAGCAGTTCTTC
J: TRBJ1-4; D: -; V: TRBV9; size: once; CDR3: CASSGGGSTNEKLFF; DNA: TGTGCCAGCAGCGGGGGGGGCTCAACTAATGAAAAACTGTTTTTT
J: TRBJ2-7; D: TRBD2; V: TRBV30; size: once; CDR3: CAWEGGETVPYEQYF; DNA: TGTGCCTGGGAGGGAGGGGAGACAGTACCCTACGAGCAGTACTTC
J: TRBJ2-5; D: -; V: TRBV18; size: -; CDR3: CASSPDPAGTQYF; DNA: TGTGCCAGCTCACCCGACCCGGCAGGGACCCAGTACTTC
J: TRBJ1-5; D: -; V: TRBV28; size: -; CDR3: CASHQGLSNQPQHF; DNA: TGTGCCAGCCATCAGGGTCTGAGCAATCAGCCCCAGCATTTT
J: TRBJ2-1; D: TRBD2; V: TRBV19; size: -; CDR3: CASSHGLAGYNEQFF; DNA: TGTGCCAGTAGTCATGGACTAGCGGGATACAATGAGCAGTTCTTC
J: TRBJ2-3; D: TRBD1; V: TRBV5-1; size: -; CDR3: CASSITRTGADTQYF; DNA: TGCGCCAGCAGCATTACTCGGACAGGCGCCGATACGCAGTATTTT
J: TRBJ2-1; D: TRBD2; V: TRBV9; size: -; CDR3: CASSARTSGGSVRNEQFF; DNA: TGTGCCAGCAGCGCGAGAACTAGCGGGGGGTCCGTACGCAATGAGCAGTTCTTC
J: TRBJ2-7; D: -; V: TRBV29-1; size: -; CDR3: CSVVGRTSYEQYF; DNA: TGCAGCGTTGTAGGCCGGACTTCCTACGAGCAGTACTTC
J: TRBJ2-3; D: -; V: TRBV4-2; size: few; CDR3: CASSQVVSGGGTDTQYF; DNA: TGTGCCAGCAGCCAAGTTGTGTCCGGAGGGGGCACAGATACGCAGTATTTT
J: TRBJ2-2; D: -; V: TRBV5-4; size: -; CDR3: CASSLGLVTGELFF; DNA: TGTGCCAGCAGCTTGGGTCTAGTAACCGGGGAGCTGTTTTTT
J: TRBJ2-7; D: -; V: TRBV7-9; size: -; CDR3: CASSLVGGTVGYEQYF; DNA: TGTGCCAGCAGCTTAGTAGGGGGGACAGTGGGCTACGAGCAGTACTTC
J: TRBJ1-1; D: -; V: TRBV19; size: -; CDR3: CASSIGVAGWGTEAFF; DNA: TGTGCCAGTAGTATTGGCGTAGCAGGGTGGGGAACTGAAGCTTTCTTT
J: TRBJ1-1; D: TRBD1; V: TRBV6-1; size: -; CDR3: CASSRTGNTVEAFF; DNA: TGTGCCAGCAGTCGGACAGGGAACACTGTCGAAGCTTTCTTT
J: TRBJ2-2; D: -; V: TRBV27; size: few; CDR3: CASRLGLTGELFF; DNA: TGTGCCAGCAGGCTAGGACTCACCGGGGAGCTGTTTTTT
J: TRBJ2-1; D: TRBD2; V: TRBV15; size: once; CDR3: CATSDRNSGGFANEQFF; DNA: TGTGCCACCAGCGATCGAAATAGCGGGGGGTTTGCCAATGAGCAGTTCTTC
J: TRBJ2-7; D: TRBD1; V: TRBV14; size: few; CDR3: CASSLEGQGIYEQYF; DNA: TGTGCCAGCAGCCTGGAGGGACAGGGCATCTACGAGCAGTACTTC
J: TRBJ2-7; D: TRBD2; V: TRBV19; size: once; CDR3: CASSMASGSYEQYF; DNA: TGTGCCAGTAGTATGGCTAGCGGTTCCTACGAGCAGTACTTC
J: TRBJ2-2; D: TRBD1; V: TRBV7-7; size: few; CDR3: CASSLTGEGPHLGELFF; DNA: TGTGCTAGCAGCTTAACAGGGGAAGGGCCTCACTTGGGGGAGCTGTTTTTT
J: TRBJ1-1; D: TRBD1; V: TRBV5-4; size: -; CDR3: CASSLGQGVGLNTEAFF; DNA: TGTGCCAGCAGCTTGGGACAGGGGGTAGGGTTGAACACTGAAGCTTTCTTT
J: TRBJ1-4; D: -; V: TRBV4-2; size: -; CDR3: CASSPSFRGRENEKLFF; DNA: TGTGCCAGCAGCCCCTCTTTCCGGGGGCGGGAGAATGAAAAACTGTTTTTT
J: TRBJ2-7; D: -; V: TRBV5-1; size: once; CDR3: CARSLKTPGVIYEQYF; DNA: TGCGCCCGCAGCCTTAAAACACCCGGGGTAATCTACGAGCAGTACTTC
J: TRBJ1-3; D: -; V: TRBV13; size: -; CDR3: CASSLGANTIYF; DNA: TGTGCCAGCAGCTTAGGGGCAAACACCATATATTTT
J: TRBJ2-7; D: -; V: TRBV13; size: -; CDR3: CASSLPGGTYEQYF; DNA: TGTGCCAGCAGCTTACCCGGAGGGACCTACGAGCAGTACTTC
J: TRBJ2-6; D: -; V: TRBV2; size: -; CDR3: CASSKDSSRGANVLTF; DNA: TGTGCCAGCAGTAAAGACTCCTCCAGGGGGGCCAACGTCCTGACTTTC
J: TRBJ2-7; D: TRBD1; V: TRBV19; size: once; CDR3: CASSGTGVYYEQYF; DNA: TGTGCCAGTAGCGGGACAGGGGTTTACTACGAGCAGTACTTC
J: TRBJ2-7; D: -; V: TRBV9; size: -; CDR3: CASSVGGGLNYEQYF; DNA: TGTGCCAGCAGCGTCGGCGGAGGGCTGAATTACGAGCAGTACTTC
J: TRBJ1-2; D: TRBD1; V: TRBV18; size: -; CDR3: CASSPDRGYGYTF; DNA: TGTGCCAGCTCACCGGACAGGGGCTATGGCTACACCTTC
J: TRBJ2-1; D: TRBD2; V: TRBV11-3; size: -; CDR3: CASSQRGGAGEQFF; DNA: TGTGCCAGCAGCCAACGCGGGGGGGCTGGTGAGCAGTTCTTC
J: TRBJ1-4; D: TRBD1; V: TRBV27; size: -; CDR3: CASSFGTGAFNEKLFF; DNA: TGTGCCAGCAGTTTTGGGACAGGAGCCTTTAATGAAAAACTGTTTTTT
J: TRBJ1-6; D: TRBD1; V: TRBV19; size: -; CDR3: CASHDGTVNSPLHF; DNA: TGTGCCAGTCACGACGGGACAGTTAATTCACCCCTCCACTTT
J: TRBJ1-5; D: TRBD1; V: TRBV29-1; size: -; CDR3: CSVANRGWDQPQHF; DNA: TGCAGCGTAGCCAACAGGGGTTGGGATCAGCCCCAGCATTTT
J: TRBJ2-2; D: TRBD2; V: TRBV5-1; size: -; CDR3: CASSLAPSGSTGELFF; DNA: TGCGCCAGCAGCTTGGCGCCTAGCGGGAGCACCGGGGAGCTGTTTTTT
J: TRBJ2-7; D: TRBD1; V: TRBV10-3; size: -; CDR3: CAISQGQLNSYEQYF; DNA: TGTGCCATCAGCCAGGGACAGCTCAACTCCTACGAGCAGTACTTC
J: TRBJ2-7; D: TRBD2; V: TRBV25-1; size: -; CDR3: CASSPYPGGTSSYEQYF; DNA: TGTGCCAGCAGCCCTTACCCGGGGGGAACCTCCTCCTACGAGCAGTACTTC
J: TRBJ1-1; D: -; V: TRBV19; size: -; CDR3: CATSLRANTEAFF; DNA: TGTGCCACCTCCCTGAGGGCGAACACTGAAGCTTTCTTT
J: TRBJ1-6; D: -; V: TRBV4-2; size: -; CDR3: CASSQVRVNNSPLHF; DNA: TGTGCCAGCAGCCAAGTCCGGGTTAATAATTCACCCCTCCACTTT
J: TRBJ1-4; D: -; V: TRBV5-4; size: -; CDR3: CASSSPTTKLFF; DNA: TGTGCCAGCAGCTCACCAACTACAAAACTGTTTTTT
J: TRBJ2-1; D: TRBD2; V: TRBV30; size: once; CDR3: CAWLAGRVFSEQFF; DNA: TGTGCCTGGTTAGCGGGGAGGGTATTTAGTGAGCAGTTCTTC
J: TRBJ1-5; D: -; V: TRBV27; size: -; CDR3: CASSLRGVRNQPQHF; DNA: TGTGCCAGCAGTTTACGGGGTGTACGGAATCAGCCCCAGCATTTT
J: TRBJ2-1; D: -; V: TRBV10-3; size: -; CDR3: CATNSAAPSYNEQFF; DNA: TGTGCCACAAATAGCGCGGCTCCCTCCTACAATGAGCAGTTCTTC
J: TRBJ1-5; D: TRBD1; V: TRBV19; size: -; CDR3: CASTPTTGGYQPQHF; DNA: TGTGCCAGTACCCCAACGACAGGGGGCTATCAGCCCCAGCATTTT
J: TRBJ1-5; D: TRBD1; V: TRBV27; size: -; CDR3: CASSASASGGRPQHF; DNA: TGTGCCAGCAGTGCGTCGGCGTCAGGGGGCCGGCCCCAGCATTTT
J: TRBJ2-1; D: TRBD1; V: TRBV7-6; size: -; CDR3: CASSLWPRDRGNEQFF; DNA: TGTGCCAGCAGCTTATGGCCTCGGGACAGGGGCAATGAGCAGTTCTTC
J: TRBJ2-7; D: TRBD2; V: TRBV11-2; size: few; CDR3: CASSFRTSGAPGYEQYF; DNA: TGTGCCAGCAGCTTCCGGACTAGCGGAGCCCCAGGTTACGAGCAGTACTTC
J: TRBJ2-7; D: TRBD2; V: TRBV6-5; size: -; CDR3: CASSRAGTQPGEQYF; DNA: TGTGCCAGCAGCCGAGCGGGGACTCAGCCGGGGGAGCAGTACTTC
J: TRBJ2-2; D: -; V: TRBV6-4; size: once; CDR3: CASSPDVPNTGELFF; DNA: TGTGCCAGCAGTCCAGATGTCCCGAACACCGGGGAGCTGTTTTTT